Shown below are 13 T cell receptor beta chains from a single sample sequenced in a study of beta chain features in type 1 diabetes. Isolated RNA was reverse transcribed in full, so expressed TCRB transcripts were sequenced. Only in-frame clones appear in the TCRdb table, and some are missing; sequencing was by immunoSEQ multiplex PCR. The sample has 640,000 or so clones, about an eighth seen once. The study's findings and limits: All four CD4+ subsets of Type 1 diabetes patients contained TCRB CDR3s that were moderately but significantly shorter.

These receptors' antigens are unknown. Sample: naive CD4+ T cells from blood. The receptors were sampled from a young man with type 1 diabetes.

The rearrangement joins TRBV18 to TRBJ1-6; D gene unclear. The CDR3 contains 15 residues. Trimming pared 0 bases from V and 8 bases from J, leaving 11 bases between. In germline, CDR1 is KGHSH, CDR2 LQKENI. DNA for the CDR3: TGTGCCAGCTCACCACCTTGGGGTGGGGATTCACCCCTCCACTTT. Amino acids: CASSPPWGGDSPLHF.

The rearrangement uses TRBV6-5 and TRBJ1-1; D uncertain. Germline-derived CDR1 and CDR2 are MNHEY and SVGAGI. The CDR3 has 14 amino acids. V was pared by 2 bases and J by 4 bases, with 11 bases between. In DNA form, the CDR3 reads TGTGCCAGCAGTTACGGTTGGGATAGCACTGAAGCTTTCTTT. Protein sequence: CASSYGWDSTEAFF.

This chain uses TRBV15 with TRBJ2-5; no clear D. The V end was cut by 4 bases, the J end by 2 bases, with 5 bases between. Looked up from germline, CDR1 is LNHNV and CDR2 is YYDKDF (reference sequence). The CDR3 is 12 residues long. The DNA of the CDR3 is TGTGCCACCAGCATTGGGCAAGAGACCCAGTACTTC. The encoded protein is CATSIGQETQYF.

This clone has just a few counts. The chain combines TRBV25-1 with TRBJ1-2; 9 nucleotides align to TRBD1. With 6 bases clipped from V and 8 bases from J, the junction kept 10 bases outside the gene matches. Germline V lookup: CDR1 MGHDK, CDR2 SYGVNS. There are 14 residues in the CDR3. CDR3 sequence (DNA): TGTGCCAGCAGAAGGACAGGGGAAGGGATGGGCTACACCTTC. It is translated as CASRRTGEGMGYTF.

This chain links TRBV20-1 with TRBJ1-2, with D unresolved. Trimming pared 5 bases from V and 10 bases from J, leaving 14 bases between. This CDR3 is built from 11 residues. CDR1 and CDR2 from the germline V gene are DFQATT and SNEGSKA (reference sequence). As DNA, the CDR3 is TGCAGTGCTGGACGAAGTTACGACTACACCTTC. It yields the protein CSAGRSYDYTF.

The chain uses TRBV6-5 and TRBJ1-5; D not certain. This CDR3 contains 13 residues. Trimming left V 5 bases short and J 5 bases short, with 10 bases between. Germline CDR1 reads MNHEY; CDR2 reads SVGAGI. The CDR3 loop reads CASSGNRDQPQHF. In DNA, the CDR3 is TGTGCCAGCAGTGGAAACAGAGATCAGCCCCAGCATTTT.

V is TRBV2 and J is TRBJ2-2, with D maybe TRBD1 (5 bases). CDR3 length equals 16 residues. Germline V gene data show CDR1 as SNHLY and CDR2 as FYNNEI. The V and J ends lost 5 bases and 1 base respectively, with 14 bases between them. CDR3: CASSIPQTVNTGELFF. Here the CDR3 DNA reads TGTGCCAGCAGTATACCCCAGACAGTGAACACCGGGGAGCTGTTTTTT.

The chain couples TRBV27 to TRBJ1-5, with D possibly being TRBD1 (5 bases). The germline V and J ends were trimmed by 6 bases and 5 bases, with 11 bases remaining between them. CDR1 and CDR2 from the germline V gene are MNHEY and SMNVEV (reference sequence). This CDR3 has 13 residues. CDR3 loop: CASSPGSYQPQHF. CDR3 in DNA: TGTGCCAGCAGCCCAGGGTCATATCAGCCCCAGCATTTT.

The chain carries TRBV5-4 and TRBJ2-1; D gene uncertain. Germline lookup yields CDR1 SGHNT and CDR2 YYREEE (reference sequence). The CDR3 has 13 amino acids. With 0 bases removed from V and 7 bases from J, the gap between germline ends came to 8 bases. CDR3 sequence reads: CASSLDSLNEQFF. CDR3 in DNA: TGTGCCAGCAGCTTGGACAGCCTTAATGAGCAGTTCTTC. The whole variable domain, filled in from reference TRBV5-4 and TRBJ2-1, reads ETGVTQSPTHLIKTRGQQVTLRCSSQSGHNTVSWYQQALGQGPQFIFQYYREEENGRGNFPPRFSGLQFPNYSSELNVNALELDDSALYLCASSLDSLNEQFFGPGTRLTVL.

This clone was seen a few times. The chain has TRBV14 and TRBJ2-7; TRBD1 matches 7 bases. Trimming took 4 bases from V and 0 from J; bases not matched to a gene: 6. The CDR3 loop spans 15 amino acids. CDR1 is SGHDN and CDR2 is FVKESK in the germline V gene. CDR3 coding DNA: TGTGCCAGCAGCCGAACAGGGGTCAACTCCTACGAGCAGTACTTC. Translating it yields CASSRTGVNSYEQYF.

Only a few counts were recorded for this clone. The chain is built from TRBV7-2 and TRBJ2-3, with 7 bases that match TRBD2. The CDR3 has 15 amino acids. V was clipped by 4 bases and J by 3 bases; unmatched bases: 7. Germline loops: CDR1 SGHTA, CDR2 FQGNSA. DNA of the CDR3: TGTGCCAGCAGCTCCGGGACGGGGGGAACAGATACGCAGTATTTT. It specifies CASSSGTGGTDTQYF.

The chain couples TRBV2 to TRBJ2-6; 7 nucleotides agree with TRBD1. Unmatched junction bases numbered 5, after V lost 5 bases and J lost 4 bases. CDR1 SNHLY and CDR2 FYNNEI come from the germline V gene. There are 15 residues in the CDR3. CDR3 in DNA: TGTGCCAGCAGTCGACAGGGTGCGGGGGCCAACGTCCTGACTTTC. Protein: CASSRQGAGANVLTF.

The chain employs TRBV9 and TRBJ2-7, with 9 bases aligning to TRBD1. CDR1 is SGDLS and CDR2 is YYNGEE in the germline V gene. After removal of 7 bases from V and 4 bases from J, the junction contained 12 bases not matched to a gene. The CDR3 length is 15 residues. This chain's CDR3 is CASSVNGGQGYEQYF. CDR3 in DNA: TGTGCCAGCTCCGTCAATGGGGGACAGGGATACGAGCAGTACTTC.